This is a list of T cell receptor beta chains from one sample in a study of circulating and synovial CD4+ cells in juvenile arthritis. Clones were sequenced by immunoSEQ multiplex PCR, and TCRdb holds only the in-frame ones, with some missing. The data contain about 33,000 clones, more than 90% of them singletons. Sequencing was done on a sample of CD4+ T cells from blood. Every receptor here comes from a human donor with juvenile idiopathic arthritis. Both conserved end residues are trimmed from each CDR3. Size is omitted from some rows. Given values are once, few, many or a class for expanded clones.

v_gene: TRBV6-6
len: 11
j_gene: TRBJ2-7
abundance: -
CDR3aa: ASRDPGKWEQY

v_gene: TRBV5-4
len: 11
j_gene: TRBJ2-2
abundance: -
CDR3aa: ASSLVSTGELF

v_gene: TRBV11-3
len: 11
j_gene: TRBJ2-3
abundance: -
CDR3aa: ASNQGPGDTQY

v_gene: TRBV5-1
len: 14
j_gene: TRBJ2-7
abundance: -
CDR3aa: ASSSKPSGRDYEQY

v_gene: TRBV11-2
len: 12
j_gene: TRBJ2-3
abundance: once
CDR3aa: ASSLSRGADTQY

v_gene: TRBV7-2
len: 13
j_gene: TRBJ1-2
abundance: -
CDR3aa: ASSKGQGGYYGYT

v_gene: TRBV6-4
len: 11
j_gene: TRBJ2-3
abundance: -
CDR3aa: ASSDSLQATQY

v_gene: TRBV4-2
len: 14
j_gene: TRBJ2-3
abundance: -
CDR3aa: ASSQGASGVADTQY

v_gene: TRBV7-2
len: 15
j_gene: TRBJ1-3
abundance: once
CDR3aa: ASSLAGVLGAGNTIY

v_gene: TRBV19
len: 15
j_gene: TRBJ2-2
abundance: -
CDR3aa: ASLLISGTVGVGELF

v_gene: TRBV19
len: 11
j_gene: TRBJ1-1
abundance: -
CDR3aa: ASSPPGGTEAF

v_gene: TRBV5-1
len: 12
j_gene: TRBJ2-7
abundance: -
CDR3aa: ASSLGGVYYEQY

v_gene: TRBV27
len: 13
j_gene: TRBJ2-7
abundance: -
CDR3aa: ASRPSETGTNEQY

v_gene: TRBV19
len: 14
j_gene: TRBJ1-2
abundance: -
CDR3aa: ASSMGQGYRSVGYT

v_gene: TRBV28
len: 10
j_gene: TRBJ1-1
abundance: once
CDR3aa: ASSQEGVMAF

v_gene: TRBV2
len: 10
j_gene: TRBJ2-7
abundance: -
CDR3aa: ASSWNSPEQY

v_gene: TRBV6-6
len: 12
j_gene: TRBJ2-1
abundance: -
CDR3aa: ASSHGSSYNEQF

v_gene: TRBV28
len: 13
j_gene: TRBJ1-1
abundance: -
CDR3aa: ASSLFPTTNTEAF

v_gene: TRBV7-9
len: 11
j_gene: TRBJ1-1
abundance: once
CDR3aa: ASSLSGMVEAF